The 21 T cell receptor beta chains below all came from one sample that was sequenced in a study of blood T cell repertoires in COVID-19. Assay used: immunoSEQ multiplex PCR; TCRdb lists only in-frame clones, some missing. The table shows roughly 65,000 clones, with 60% to 80% occurring only once. The sequencing input was peripheral blood. All receptors come from a man in his 60s with acute or convalescent COVID-19.

This clone was seen more than once but under ten times. V gene TRBV12-1 combines with J gene TRBJ1-2; TRBD1 reflects the table's D call only, with no check against the DNA. TRBV12-1 is a pseudogene locus. The length of the CDR3 is 13 residues. CDR3 sequence: CASSPQGIYGYTF. CDR3 nucleotides: TGTGCCAGCAGCCCCCAGGGGATCTATGGCTACACCTTC.

The CDR3 reads CASSQDAQGGTEAFF. Here the CDR3 DNA reads TGTGCCAGCAGCCAAGACGCGCAGGGTGGTACTGAAGCTTTCTTT. J is TRBJ1-1 and V is TRBV3-1 (or the pseudogene TRBV3-2), with D perhaps matching TRBD1 (5 bases). The germline V and J ends were trimmed by 0 bases and 5 bases, with 13 bases remaining between them. The CDR3 consists of 15 residues. In germline, CDR1 is LGHDT, CDR2 YNNKEL (reference sequence).

The V and J genes are TRBV6-5 and TRBJ1-2; D ambiguous. CDR1 is MNHEY and CDR2 is SVGAGI in the germline V gene. V was cut by 8 bases and J by 0 bases, with 13 bases left in between. This CDR3 has 14 residues. This CDR3 reads CASGNLGANYGYTF. The CDR3 DNA reads as TGTGCCAGCGGAAACCTAGGAGCTAACTATGGCTACACCTTC.

This chain links TRBV9 with TRBJ2-1, with TRBD2 identical over 8 bases. The J segment lost 0 bases and the V segment lost 5 bases, leaving 16 bases of the junction unmatched. The CDR3 sequence is 19 residues long. Germline lookup yields CDR1 SGDLS and CDR2 YYNGEE. CDR3 sequence: CASSAVGAWSGGSYNEQFF. The CDR3 DNA reads TGTGCCAGCAGTGCTGTAGGGGCTTGGAGCGGGGGCTCCTACAATGAGCAGTTCTTC.

This rearrangement joins TRBV7-8 to TRBJ1-2; TRBD1 matches 9 bases. After removal of 6 bases from V and 8 bases from J, the junction contained 10 bases not matched to a gene. Germline V lookup: CDR1 SGHVS, CDR2 FQNEAQ. The CDR3 loop spans 14 amino acids. CDR3 protein: CASRAGTGYGGYTF. The CDR3 region has the DNA TGTGCCAGCAGGGCCGGGACAGGGTACGGCGGCTACACCTTC. Combining the CDR3 with reference TRBV7-8 and TRBJ1-2 gives the whole variable domain GAGVSQSPRYKVAKRGQDVALRCDPISGHVSLFWYQQALGQGPEFLTYFQNEAQLDKSGLPSDRFFAERPEGSVSTLKIQRTQQEDSAVYLCASRAGTGYGGYTFGSGTRLTVV.

J is TRBJ2-4 and V is TRBV7-9, with TRBD1 matching over 8 bases. Germline CDR1 reads SEHNR; CDR2 reads FQNEAQ (reference sequence). This CDR3 spans 18 amino acids. The trim removed 5 bases at V and 1 base at J, leaving 13 bases unmatched. The CDR3: CASSPKTGVVFAKNIQYF. For the CDR3, the DNA is TGTGCCAGCAGCCCAAAGACAGGGGTAGTCTTTGCCAAAAACATTCAGTACTTC.

The chain has TRBV18 and TRBJ2-2; weak D call: TRBD2 (5 bases). CDR1 and CDR2 (germline): KGHSH, LQKENI. Trimming took 1 base from V and 5 from J, leaving 11 bases between them. There are 15 residues in the CDR3. Here the CDR3 reads CASSPQDPGTGELFF. The DNA for the CDR3 is TGTGCCAGCTCACCACAAGATCCGGGGACCGGGGAGCTGTTTTTT.

The chain uses TRBV25-1 and TRBJ1-5; the D gene is possibly TRBD1 (6 bases). V was cut by 2 bases and J by 5 bases, with 7 bases left in between. The CDR3 loop spans 13 amino acids. Looked up from germline, CDR1 is MGHDK and CDR2 is SYGVNS. The CDR3 DNA reads TGTGCCAGCAGTGAACAGGGGCATCAGCCCCAGCATTTT. Amino acids: CASSEQGHQPQHF.

The V gene is TRBV3-1 (or the pseudogene TRBV3-2), the J gene TRBJ1-2; TRBD1 aligns across 9 bases. The CDR3 is 14 residues long. CDR1 and CDR2 from the germline V gene are LGHDT and YNNKEL (reference sequence). Trimming at V came to 4 bases and at J to 7 bases, leaving 7 bases not matched to a gene. CDR3: CASSPGQGESGYTF. The CDR3 DNA reads TGTGCCAGCAGCCCGGGACAGGGTGAGAGTGGCTACACCTTC.

The chain joins TRBV7-2 to TRBJ2-7, with 10 bases fitting TRBD2. J gave up 2 bases and V 1 base, and 11 bases lay outside the gene matches. CDR1 is SGHTA, CDR2 FQGNSA, per germline. The CDR3 spans 18 residues. The CDR3 bases are TGTGCCAGCAGCTTAGACGGTAGCGGGGGGCCCCCCACCTACGAGCAGTACTTC. It specifies CASSLDGSGGPPTYEQYF. The whole variable domain, remainder taken from reference TRBV7-2 and TRBJ2-7, is GAGVSQSPSNKVTEKGKDVELRCDPISGHTALYWYRQSLGQGLEFLIYFQGNSAPDKSGLPSDRFSAERTGGSVSTLTIQRTQQEDSAVYLCASSLDGSGGPPTYEQYFGPGTRLTVT.

This clone was found a few times. The chain employs TRBV19 and TRBJ1-4; D gene unclear. Germline CDR1 is LNHDA and CDR2 is SQIVND (reference sequence). CDR3 length: 16 amino acids. V was trimmed by 2 bases and J by 3 bases, leaving 13 bases between them. The CDR3: CASSILDFGANEKLFF. The CDR3 nucleotides read TGTGCCAGTAGTATACTCGACTTCGGGGCTAATGAAAAACTGTTTTTT.

This chain uses TRBV5-1 with TRBJ2-2; no clear D. CDR1 and CDR2 from the germline V gene are SGHRS and YFSETQ. The CDR3 spans 13 residues. Deletions cut 1 base from V and 7 bases from J, with 8 bases between. In DNA form, the CDR3 reads TGCGCCAGCAGCTTGATAGGAGACGGGGAGCTGTTTTTT. Amino acids: CASSLIGDGELFF. Complete variable domain (other parts from reference TRBV5-1 and TRBJ2-2): KAGVTQTPRYLIKTRGQQVTLSCSPISGHRSVSWYQQTPGQGLQFLFEYFSETQRNKGNFPGRFSGRQFSNSRSEMNVSTLELGDSALYLCASSLIGDGELFFGEGSRLTVL.

This chain links TRBV11-2 with TRBJ2-2; 8 bases match TRBD2. The V gene's germline CDR1 is SGHAT and CDR2 FQNNGV. The CDR3 contains 17 residues. The V and J ends lost 5 bases and 7 bases, in that order; junction bases with no gene match: 15. In DNA, the CDR3 is TGTGCCAGCAGCATCACCAGAGCGGGGGACACGGGCGGGGAGCTGTTTTTT. Translated: CASSITRAGDTGGELFF.

The CDR3 is CASSYGGSRTDTQYF. DNA of the CDR3: TGTGCCAGCAGTTACGGAGGCAGTCGCACAGATACGCAGTATTTT. The J gene is TRBJ2-3, the V gene TRBV6-2 or TRBV6-3, with a tentative D call TRBD2 (5 bases). The V gene lost 2 bases and the J gene lost 1 base, with 10 bases spanning the gap. CDR1 and CDR2 from the germline V gene are MNHEY and SVGEGT. This CDR3 has 15 amino acids.

The chain couples TRBV6-5 to TRBJ2-5, with a tentative D call TRBD1 (6 bases). The germline gives CDR1 MNHEY, CDR2 SVGAGI. Trimming removed 2 bases at V and 13 bases at J, with 17 bases between. The CDR3 consists of 13 residues. As DNA, the CDR3 is TGTGCCAGCAGTTACACTAGGACAGATCGTGGGTACTTC. Translating gives CASSYTRTDRGYF.

The chain carries TRBV5-4 and TRBJ2-5; 14 nucleotides align to TRBD2. The CDR3 runs 17 residues. Germline trimming cut 4 bases from V and 2 bases from J; bases unmatched to any gene: 7. CDR1 and CDR2 from the germline V gene are SGHNT and YYREEE (reference sequence). CDR3 sequence (DNA): TGTGCCAGCAGCCCCAGACTAGCGGGGGGGAGGCAAGAGACCCAGTACTTC. This gives the protein CASSPRLAGGRQETQYF.

The rearrangement joins TRBV15 to TRBJ2-5; TRBD2 agrees at 7 bases. V was clipped by 7 bases and J by 0 bases; unmatched bases: 5. CDR1 LNHNV and CDR2 YYDKDF come from the germline V gene (reference sequence). The CDR3 contains 14 residues. CDR3 nucleotides: TGTGCCACCAAGCCGGGACTACACCAAGAGACCCAGTACTTC. This codes for CATKPGLHQETQYF.

The rearrangement uses TRBV12-3 or TRBV12-4 and TRBJ1-2, with TRBD1 matching 9 bases. The V gene end was trimmed by 8 bases and the J gene end by 4 bases; junction bases not matched to a gene: 2. This CDR3 contains 12 residues. The CDR3 nucleotides read TGTGCCAGCGGACAGGGGAGCTATGGCTACACCTTC. This sequence encodes CASGQGSYGYTF.

The chain has TRBV6-1 and TRBJ2-7; D might be TRBD2 (5 bases). The CDR3 extends over 15 amino acids. Trimming pared 2 bases from V and 7 bases from J, leaving 18 bases between. CDR1 and CDR2 (germline): MNHNS, SASEGT. CDR3 coding DNA: TGTGCCAGCAGTGAACCGGGGTTGAAGCCGTCGGAGCAGTACTTC. Translating gives CASSEPGLKPSEQYF.

This clone was observed once. The rearrangement joins TRBV5-8 to TRBJ1-3, with a possible D match to TRBD1 (5 bases). The CDR3 totals 16 residues. Germline CDR1 and CDR2: SGHTS and YDEGEE. The V end was cut by 5 bases, the J end by 3 bases, with 18 bases between. The CDR3 nucleotides are TGTGCCAGCAGGGGACTACAGAGCACACTTGGAAACACCATATATTTT. Its protein is CASRGLQSTLGNTIYF.

This chain joins TRBV6-2 or TRBV6-3 and TRBJ1-2; 7 bases align to TRBD1. CDR1 and CDR2 from the germline V gene are MNHEY and SVGEGT. There are 13 residues in the CDR3. V shed 5 bases, J shed 4 bases, and the junction held 4 bases outside the gene matches. CDR3 nucleotide sequence: TGTGCCAGCAGTCGGGGACAGCTCTATGGCTACACCTTC. Amino acid sequence: CASSRGQLYGYTF.